Below, one T cell receptor (beta chain) is given with its context. This specimen comes from a study of shared clonotypes between healthy human individuals. Each replicate PCR on the sorted subsets used 200 to 250 ng DNA (about 30,000 T cell genomes). Sequencing used immunoSEQ multiplex PCR; TCRdb keeps in-frame clones, though not all of them. This sample has roughly 2.2 million clones; approximately 93% occur once, and the top ten carry about 0.39%. The sequencing sample was made of naive CD4+ T cells from PBMCs. Subset defined: CD45RA+ positively selected. The sequence derives from a young man in good health. Some clones in this sample may be carry-over from other donors' samples.

In DNA, the CDR3 is TGCAGCGTCAGTCAGGACTACTACGAGCAGTACTTC. Amino acid sequence: CSVSQDYYEQYF. This sequence joins TRBV29-1 and TRBJ2-7; tentatively, D is TRBD2 (6 bases). Deletions cut 6 bases from V and 3 bases from J, with 12 bases between. Germline assignment: CDR1 SQVTM and CDR2 ANQGSEA. The CDR3 totals 12 residues.